This T cell receptor beta chain was recovered during a study of T-cell reconstitution after alpha-beta-depleted transplantation in children. Findings and limits, study-wide: At the one-year point after transplant, T-cell counts and TCRbeta diversity were found to come mostly from T cells that had been newly produced. Several hundred expanded graft clones reportedly gave rise to the alpha-beta T cells present about two months after transplant. Some patients' high day-60 TCRbeta diversity was traced to surviving recipient T cells and thymic progenitors.

This sample's TCRbeta library carried unique molecular identifier barcodes. TCRdb re-called the PCR reads through MiXCR, storing one row per CDR3 protein. The sample records roughly 490,000 distinct CDR3 sequences, roughly an eighth being singletons. This clonotype has just a few counts. Its target is unknown. The TCR sequence derives from a female patient between 2 and 10 years old who had a stem cell transplant for aplastic anemia, so the T cells may come from the graft donor. Sequenced material: PBMCs, mostly from graft donor cells, taken 180 days after TCRalphabeta/CD19-depleted stem cell transplant.

The CDR3 nucleotides read TGTGCCAGCAGCCGGACGAGGGATGTGACCGGAAAACTGTTTTTT. It specifies CASSRTRDVTGKLFF. The rearrangement joins TRBV7-9 to TRBJ1-4; unclear D gene. Germline V gene data show CDR1 as SEHNR and CDR2 as FQNEAQ (reference sequence). This CDR3 contains 15 residues. V lost 5 bases, J lost 10 bases, and 20 bases lay in between.